This record looks at one T cell receptor beta chain sequence and its context. TCRdb ran MiXCR on the 5' RACE reads and lists one entry per CDR3 protein. The profile shows 75,000 to 90,000 distinct CDR3 sequences, about 10% of them singletons. The data stem from a study of early T cells in non-severe SARS-CoV-2 infection. The CDR3 spans 14 residues. Germline V gene lookup returns CDR1 MGHRA and CDR2 YSYEKL. V was trimmed by 0 bases and J by 4 bases, leaving 9 bases between them. The chain has TRBV4-1 and TRBJ1-2, with D unresolved. The input for sequencing was whole blood, taken at baseline. This receptor was taken from an adult who was a healthcare worker with PCR-confirmed SARS-CoV-2 infection or an uninfected control (not recorded which). The CDR3 coding sequence is TGCGCCAGCAGCCAAGATAAGGGCGGCTATGGCTACACCTTC. The encoded protein is CASSQDKGGYGYTF.